Listed here are 3 T cell receptor beta chains from one sample, sequenced in a study of CD8+CD57+ T cells in acquired aplastic anemia. Profiling that covered TCR beta VDJ and CDR3 relied on genomic DNA as its template. A single record per CDR3 protein comes from TCRdb applying MiXCR to the reads. Of around 170,000 distinct CDR3 sequences in the sample, 50% to 75% are singletons; the top ten hold 45%. Sequencing was carried out using sorted CD4+, CD8+, or CD8+CD57+ T cells (not recorded which) from PBMCs. Source of these receptors: a human donor in good health.

With respect to this clonotype: One end of the junction fails to match germline, which may point to a read error. This chain connects TRBV7-8 to TRBJ1-2; 10 bases agree with TRBD1. Germline CDR1 reads SGHVS; CDR2 reads FQNEAQ. CDR3 length: 14 amino acids. The CDR3 DNA reads TGTGCCAGCAACTTAGGGACAGGGGCCTATGGCTACACCTTC. Its translation: CASNLGTGAYGYTF.

The rearrangement uses TRBV11-2 and TRBJ1-1; no clear D. The assigned J gene may be wrong: the sequence end matches TRBJ1-4 better. The CDR3 extends over 16 amino acids. Germline CDR1 is SGHAT and CDR2 is FQNNGV. The CDR3 bases are TGTGCCAGCAGCTTCGGAACGGCCCGTCGGAAGGAAAAACTGTTTTTT. It yields the protein CASSFGTARRKEKLFF.

The chain combines TRBV10-3 with TRBJ2-3, with 7 positions matching TRBD2. V shed 2 bases and J 4 bases; nucleotides not matched to a gene: 0. The CDR3 has 13 residues. Germline lookup yields CDR1 ENHRY and CDR2 SYGVKD. Here the CDR3 reads CAISESGADTQYF. Written as DNA, the CDR3 is TGTGCCATCAGTGAGAGCGGGGCAGATACGCAGTATTTT.